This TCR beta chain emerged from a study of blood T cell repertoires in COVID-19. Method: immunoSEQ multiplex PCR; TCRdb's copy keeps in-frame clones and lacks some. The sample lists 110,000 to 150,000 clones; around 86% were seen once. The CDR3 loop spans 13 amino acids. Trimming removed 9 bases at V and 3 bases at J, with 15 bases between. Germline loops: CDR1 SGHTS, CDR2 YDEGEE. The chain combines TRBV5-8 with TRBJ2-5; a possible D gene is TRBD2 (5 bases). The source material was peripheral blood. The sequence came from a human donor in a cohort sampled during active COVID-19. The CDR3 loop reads CATLTRTEETQYF. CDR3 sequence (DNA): TGTGCCACCCTAACTAGGACCGAAGAGACCCAGTACTTC.